Each of the 18 T cell receptor beta chains below was sequenced from the same sample in a study of blood T cells in healthy people across ages. Alongside a J-beta primer mix, a sample-barcoded 5' primer served in a second PCR lasting about 6 to 12 cycles. TCRdb reprocessed the 5' RACE reads via MiXCR and lists one record per CDR3 protein. The table has some 550,000 distinct CDR3 sequences, around half seen once; the top ten hold 20% to 25%. The sequenced sample consisted of blood. Source of these receptors: a man older than 75 in good health.

This clonotype has ten or more counts. V is TRBV6-5 and J is TRBJ1-2; weak D call: TRBD1 (6 bases). Germline assignment: CDR1 MNHEY and CDR2 SVGAGI. The length of the CDR3 is 14 residues. Trimming pared 7 bases from V and 8 bases from J, leaving 20 bases between. DNA for the CDR3: TGTGCCAGCACCAACGGGGGCAGGTCGGGAGGCTACACCTTC. Translating it yields CASTNGGRSGGYTF.

The rearrangement joins TRBV9 to TRBJ2-7; 11 bases map to TRBD2. The length of the CDR3 is 16 residues. The V and J ends lost 2 bases and 2 bases, in that order; junction bases with no gene match: 6. Germline assignment: CDR1 SGDLS and CDR2 YYNGEE. CDR3: CASSVDLAGGTYEQYF. The CDR3 region has the DNA TGTGCCAGCAGCGTCGACCTAGCGGGGGGTACCTACGAGCAGTACTTC.

There are a few counts of this clonotype. The chain has TRBV10-3 and TRBJ2-1, with D hard to call. Trimming cost V 6 bases and J 6 bases, with 24 bases left between them. The germline V gene has CDR1 ENHRY and CDR2 SYGVKD. The CDR3 totals 17 residues. The CDR3 DNA follows: TGTGCCATCAGCGAACCGAGTTGGGGTGGAACCCTCAATGAGCAGTTCTTC. Translating gives CAISEPSWGGTLNEQFF.

CDR3 nucleotide sequence: TGCAGTGCTAGTGAGATTTCCGACTTTCGGTTCTTC. Its translation: CSASEISDFRFF. This chain joins TRBV20-1 and TRBJ2-1, with no clear D. This CDR3 comprises 12 residues. The germline V and J ends were trimmed by 3 bases and 15 bases, with 18 bases remaining between them. Germline CDR1 and CDR2: DFQATT and SNEGSKA (reference sequence).

In this sample, this clonotype turned up many times. The J gene is TRBJ2-1, the V gene TRBV7-9; 9 bases map to TRBD1. The CDR3 extends over 17 amino acids. V trimming: 5 bases; J trimming: 10 bases; junction bases outside the gene matches: 18. Looked up from germline, CDR1 is SEHNR and CDR2 is FQNEAQ (reference sequence). CDR3 nucleotide sequence: TGTGCCAGCAGCACTGACCCCGGGACAGGGCGACTTGAGGAGCAGTTCTTC. Translation gives CASSTDPGTGRLEEQFF.

This clonotype came up a few times. This chain joins TRBV20-1 and TRBJ1-5, with D possibly TRBD1 on 5 matching bases. V was pared by 3 bases and J by 4 bases, with 7 bases between. The CDR3 sequence is 12 residues long. Germline CDR1 reads DFQATT; CDR2 reads SNEGSKA (reference sequence). CDR3 sequence reads: CSASQGNQPQHF. CDR3 nucleotide sequence: TGCAGTGCTAGTCAGGGTAATCAGCCCCAGCATTTT.

V usage is TRBV6-6 and J usage is TRBJ2-1; perhaps TRBD2 as D (6 bases). The CDR3 extends over 14 amino acids. Germline loops: CDR1 MNHNY, CDR2 SVGAGI (reference sequence). The V end lost 5 bases, the J end lost 10 bases, and 18 bases lay between the germline ends. Written as DNA, the CDR3 is TGTGCCAGCAGTAGGGACTCGTACGAACCGGAGCAGTTCTTC. Translating it yields CASSRDSYEPEQFF.

The CDR3, as DNA: TGTGCCACCAGTGCGGCAGGACAGGGCACAGATACGCAGTATTTT. This sequence encodes CATSAAGQGTDTQYF. This rearrangement joins TRBV24-1 to TRBJ2-3; 7 bases fit TRBD1. Trimming cost V 5 bases and J 1 base; bases outside gene matches: 5. The CDR3 extends over 15 amino acids. Germline V CDR1 and CDR2: KGHDR, SFDVKD.

This sequence joins TRBV15 and TRBJ2-1; TRBD1 agrees at 7 bases. Germline V lookup: CDR1 LNHNV, CDR2 YYDKDF (reference sequence). CDR3 length: 15 amino acids. V lost 1 base, J lost 5 bases, and 5 bases stayed unmatched. The CDR3 sequence: CATSRAVTGNNEQFF. The CDR3 bases are TGTGCCACCAGCAGAGCTGTGACAGGGAACAATGAGCAGTTCTTC.

The V gene is TRBV3-1, the J gene TRBJ2-1; weak D call: TRBD2 (5 bases). Germline values: CDR1 LGHDT, CDR2 YNNKEL (reference sequence). V lost 0 bases, J lost 9 bases, and 12 bases lay in between. The length of the CDR3 is 14 residues. CDR3 sequence reads: CASSQDAGSGEQFF. In DNA, the CDR3 is TGTGCCAGCAGCCAAGATGCTGGCAGCGGTGAGCAGTTCTTC.

This clonotype occurred many times. The chain joins TRBV4-3 to TRBJ2-5; tentative D call: TRBD2 (5 bases). Per the germline V gene, CDR1 is LGHNA and CDR2 is YSLEER. The CDR3 runs to 14 residues. Trimming pared 4 bases from V and 4 bases from J, leaving 13 bases between. The CDR3 is CASSLLRERETQYF. The CDR3 nucleotides read TGCGCCAGCAGCCTCCTGAGGGAAAGAGAGACCCAGTACTTC.

V is TRBV5-6 and J is TRBJ1-5; TRBD1 matches 8 bases. The V gene end was trimmed by 0 bases and the J gene end by 4 bases; junction bases not matched to a gene: 12. The CDR3 has 18 amino acids. Per germline, CDR1 SGHDT and CDR2 YYEEEE. The CDR3: CASSLGSTGGILNQPQHF. The DNA of the CDR3 is TGTGCCAGCAGCTTGGGTTCTACAGGGGGAATACTGAATCAGCCCCAGCATTTT. Full variable domain (missing parts from reference TRBV5-6 and TRBJ1-5): DAGVTQSPTHLIKTRGQQVTLRCSPKSGHDTVSWYQQALGQGPQFIFQYYEEEERQRGNFPDRFSGHQFPNYSSELNVNALLLGDSALYLCASSLGSTGGILNQPQHFGDGTRLSIL.

With regard to this clonotype: A much larger clone is a single base away; this may be a read error. The chain recombines TRBV6-5 with TRBJ2-3; TRBD1 might be the D (5 bases). Germline V lookup: CDR1 MNHEY, CDR2 SVGAGI. Trimming removed 5 bases at V and 6 bases at J, with 15 bases between. This CDR3 is built from 14 residues. CDR3 DNA sequence: TGTGCCAGCAGTGACAGCCCTACCTCCGATACGCAGTATTTT. Protein sequence: CASSDSPTSDTQYF.

A word on this clonotype: One end of the junction is discordant with germline, which a read error may explain. The chain recombines TRBV5-1 with TRBJ2-3, with D uncertain. The length of the CDR3 is 14 residues. In germline, CDR1 is SGHRS, CDR2 YFSETQ. CDR3 loop: CAGSLAARTDTQYF. The CDR3 nucleotides read TGCGCCGGCAGCTTGGCGGCTAGAACAGATACGCAGTATTTT.

This clonotype came up a few times. The gene calls are TRBV7-2 and TRBJ2-1, with 11 bases fitting TRBD2. CDR1 is SGHTA and CDR2 is FQGNSA in the germline V gene. Losses at the gene ends were 3 bases for V and 7 bases for J; bases not matched to a gene: 11. This CDR3 spans 17 amino acids. The CDR3 is CASSFLILRLAGNEQFF. CDR3 nucleotides: TGTGCCAGCAGCTTCCTTATTCTCAGACTAGCGGGGAATGAGCAGTTCTTC.

This chain uses TRBV21-1 with TRBJ2-7; the tabulated D call, TRBD1, remains unverified against the DNA. TRBV21-1 counts as a pseudogene. There are 14 residues in the CDR3. CDR3 loop: CASSNGTGVREQYF. The CDR3 bases are TGTGCCAGCAGCAACGGGACAGGGGTTAGGGAGCAGTACTTC.

This clonotype was found a few times. This chain links TRBV4-3 with TRBJ2-2; D call uncertain. This CDR3 spans 16 amino acids. The V end was cut by 0 bases, the J end by 0 bases, with 8 bases between. Germline V gives CDR1 LGHNA, CDR2 YSLEER. The CDR3 loop reads CASSQDGVANTGELFF. The CDR3 DNA sequence: TGCGCCAGCAGCCAAGATGGGGTAGCGAACACCGGGGAGCTGTTTTTT.

V gene TRBV29-1 combines with J gene TRBJ2-3; tentatively, D is TRBD1 (7 bases). In germline, CDR1 is SQVTM, CDR2 ANQGSEA. This CDR3 contains 14 residues. Trimming took 0 bases from V and 8 from J, leaving 15 bases between them. The DNA of the CDR3 is TGCAGCGTTGAAGATGAGGGGGCCGGGGGTACGCAGTATTTT. Translation gives CSVEDEGAGGTQYF.